This T cell receptor (beta chain) is drawn from a study of PD-L1 blockade in urothelial cancer (dated by TCRdb to between 2016 and 2019). Turning to the overall study: All patients started therapy in the mid-2010s and received atezolizumab 1,200 mg intravenously every 3 weeks. About 90% of the roughly 29 patients were identified as males with urothelial cancer of bladder origin, and a prior smoking history was reported by 18 of 29 patients. Patients had an ECOG performance status of 0 or 1 and had received between 0 and 3 prior chemotherapy regimens. Blood samples were analyzed 3 weeks after the start of treatment (second dose) and 6 weeks after the start of treatment. A median of 141,255 T cells and some 84,000 unique TCRs was obtained from blood samples, and a median clonality of approximately 0.077 was observed. The study was an exploratory multi-omic analysis of somatic, immune and clinical correlates of response to PD-L1 blockade with atezolizumab in urothelial cancer. Pretreatment tumor samples, along with matched peripheral blood collected serially before and after atezolizumab treatment, underwent TCR sequencing. Durable clinical benefit was defined as progression-free survival longer than 6 months, and TCR features were also tested against progression-free and overall survival. Whole exome sequencing and RNA sequencing of pretreatment tumors were performed alongside TCR sequencing in the same patients. Roughly nine patients achieved durable clinical benefit and about 19 did not. Pretreatment blood TCR-seq was available for around 29 patients, at least one posttreatment blood collection was obtained for some 24 patients, and tumor TCR-seq was available for some 24 patients. Overall results and qualifications from the work: At 3 weeks after the start of treatment, tumor-associated TCR clones in peripheral blood had expanded more in patients with durable benefit (n of about 20, p = 0.022). Because the sample size was small (n ≈ 30) and many of the analyses were exploratory, the results are meant to be hypothesis-generating. A pretreatment peripheral blood TCR clonality below the median was linked to improved progression-free and overall survival.

Each PCR received spiked-in synthetic TCR analog templates so that absolute template abundance could be estimated from read counts. The immunoSEQ assay was used to amplify TCRbeta CDR3 regions from genomic DNA with bias-controlled V and J gene primers. Rearranged TCRbeta segments were sequenced at approximately 20X coverage. The authors processed their data as follows. Sequencing errors were corrected by clustering and CDR3s were annotated against IMGT to assign V, D and J genes. Out-of-frame and stop-codon sequences were excluded, and only productive TCRbeta rearrangements were used in downstream analyses. Clonality was computed as one minus Shannon entropy normalized by the log of the number of unique productive sequences. Fisher's exact test with Benjamini-Hochberg correction, at a threshold of adjusted p below 0.01, was used to find clones that differed between time points or between blood and tumor. TCRdb took this table from immuneACCESS and kept in-frame rearrangements with V and J called. Such tables lack part of the clones; where checked against another copy, unresolved V genes explain under half of the gap, and the rest is unexplained. The DNA gave D and trimming, while V, J and clone size come from that table. The sample records nearly 45,000 clones, roughly four fifths of which are singletons. The ten largest make up about 13% of the sample.

This clone was observed a single time. Its antigen is currently not known. Base qualities are not at hand, and no much larger clone is one base apart. Explained via the paper, the time point label denotes: peripheral blood 6 weeks after treatment start. A cohort of around 29 patients with locally advanced or metastatic urothelial carcinoma, treated at Memorial Sloan Kettering on a trial protocol, was included. Peripheral blood mononuclear cells were collected from each patient pretreatment and during treatment, giving between 1 and 8 total time points per patient. The Qiagen DNeasy Blood extraction kit was used to purify genomic DNA from total PBMCs and tumor samples. PBMCs were collected pretreatment and during treatment, and were isolated and stored as previously described. V is clipped by 1 base and J by 1 base, and the sequence between their germline boundaries is 5 bases long. Taken from cysteine to phenylalanine, the CDR3 has 14 residues. Just CDR3 DNA is preserved here, 42 bases in frame from base 1. Per the germline V gene, SGHDT is the CDR1 and YYEEEE is the CDR2.

The receptor's source is a man between 60 and 75 years old with urothelial cancer. The chain joins TRBV5-6 to TRBJ2-2; the D gene is unclear. The sample here was PBMCs, taken around atezolizumab (anti-PD-L1) treatment. This receptor carries the CDR3 CASSLSWNTGELFF. The sequence in DNA is TGTGCCAGCAGCTTGTCATGGAACACCGGGGAGCTGTTTTTT. The entire variable domain, with the stretches around the CDR3 drawn from the reference TRBV5-6 and TRBJ2-2 proteins, is DAGVTQSPTHLIKTRGQQVTLRCSPKSGHDTVSWYQQALGQGPQFIFQYYEEEERQRGNFPDRFSGHQFPNYSSELNVNALLLGDSALYLCASSLSWNTGELFFGEGSRLTVL.